The clone carrying this TCR beta chain was seen a handful of times. The antigen is not known. These data are taken from a study of T-cell memory formation after mild COVID-19. The study, taken as a whole, reports: Clonal second-wave expansions that peaked on day 37 had unconfirmed SARS-CoV-2 specificity.

MiXCR, applied by TCRdb to the 5' RACE reads, yields one record per CDR3 protein. Among 350,000 to 500,000 distinct CDR3 sequences, 18% were seen once, and the ten largest hold under 25%. Germline CDR1 reads WNHNN; CDR2 reads SYGVQD (reference sequence). Trimming left V 0 bases short and J 6 bases short, with 11 bases between. The CDR3 is made up of 14 amino acids. Sequencing input: PBMCs or a T cell subset sorted from them (not recorded which). J is TRBJ1-1 and V is TRBV10-1; D ambiguous. This TCR derives from a young man who had mild COVID-19 (a few samples of this study predate the infection). Cell type and time point are not known. The CDR3 DNA sequence: TGCGCCAGCAGTGAGTCCCCTCGAGGAGCTGAAGCTTTCTTT. It encodes CASSESPRGAEAFF.